The subject of this entry is one TCR beta chain. The target antigen is unknown. The data derive from a study of OX40 agonist ivuxolimab in advanced cancers. Overall study results and limits: On average, CD8+ T cells had more expanded clones than CD4+.

Profiling relied on immunoSEQ multiplex PCR, and the TCRdb table lists in-frame clones only, not all of them. The sample gives roughly 40,000 clones, 88% of which show up once; more than 15% is in the top ten. The length of the CDR3 is 16 residues. Per the germline V gene, CDR1 is MNHEY and CDR2 is SMNVEV (reference sequence). J gave up 2 bases and V 6 bases, and 6 bases lay outside the gene matches. With baseline, cycle 4 day 1, and cycle 7 day 1 as timepoints, blood was sampled. This clonotype was obtained from an adult with an advanced solid tumor such as melanoma, head and neck, liver or kidney cancer. The source was CD4+ or CD8+ T cells sorted from blood, collected in a trial of the OX40 agonist ivuxolimab. The V call is TRBV27, the J call TRBJ2-3, with 12 bases fitting TRBD2. The CDR3 region has the DNA TGTGCCAGCAGCCCCACTAGCGGGGGGTCCACAGATACGCAGTATTTT. This translates into CASSPTSGGSTDTQYF.